This record looks at one T cell receptor (beta chain) sequence and its context. The antigen remains undetermined. These data originate in a study of T cell repertoires in cytomegalovirus infection. Across the whole study: Both a matching HLA type and CMV infection were indicated by public TCR beta signatures.

TCRdb called the reads again in MiXCR, with one record for every CDR3 protein. The sample lists 150,000 to 200,000 distinct CDR3 sequences; roughly 27% were seen once. CDR3 length: 17 amino acids. J gave up 2 bases and V 6 bases, and 10 bases lay outside the gene matches. CDR1 is SGHAT, CDR2 FQNNGV, per germline. Findings of the study overall: Within the response measured ex vivo, HLA-C-restricted CMV-specific TCR beta clonotypes were dominant.

This clonotype was sampled from a human donor in good health (CMV status not recorded). Some clones in this sample may be carry-over from other donors' samples. Source material: PBMCs. The chain employs TRBV11-2 and TRBJ2-6; TRBD1 agrees at 7 bases. As DNA, the CDR3 is TGTGCCAGCAGGCGACCGGGACAGCTTACTGGGGCCAACGTCCTGACTTTC. Its protein is CASRRPGQLTGANVLTF.